The present entry profiles one TCR beta chain with its context. The data were taken from a study of cytomegalovirus exposure and HLA in healthy donors. CDR1 and CDR2 from the germline V gene are MNHNY and SVGAGI (reference sequence). This CDR3 has 13 residues. The PCR contained 60 Vbeta and 13 Jbeta primers. Method: immunoSEQ multiplex PCR; TCRdb's copy keeps in-frame clones and lacks some. This sample has 170,000 or so clones, with 75% to 90% found just once. The receptor was isolated from a male donor in good health and CMV-seropositive. Sequencing used PBMCs. The chain recombines TRBV6-6 with TRBJ2-5; the D gene is possibly TRBD1 (6 bases). The assigned J gene may be wrong: the sequence end matches TRBJ2-7 better. CDR3 coding DNA: TGTGCCAGCAGTCGGACAGAGACCTACGAGCAGTACTTC. This codes for CASSRTETYEQYF.